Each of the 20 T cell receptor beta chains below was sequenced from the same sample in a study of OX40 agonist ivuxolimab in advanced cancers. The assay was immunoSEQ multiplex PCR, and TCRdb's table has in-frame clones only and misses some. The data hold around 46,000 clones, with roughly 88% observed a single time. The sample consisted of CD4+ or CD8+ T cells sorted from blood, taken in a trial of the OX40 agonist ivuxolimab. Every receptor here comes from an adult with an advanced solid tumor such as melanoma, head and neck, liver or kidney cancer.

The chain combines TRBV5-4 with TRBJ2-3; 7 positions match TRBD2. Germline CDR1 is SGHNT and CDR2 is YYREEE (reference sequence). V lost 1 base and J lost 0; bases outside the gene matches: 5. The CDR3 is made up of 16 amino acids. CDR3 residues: CASSLWPSGSTDTQYF. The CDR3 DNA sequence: TGTGCCAGCAGCTTGTGGCCTAGCGGCAGCACAGATACGCAGTATTTT.

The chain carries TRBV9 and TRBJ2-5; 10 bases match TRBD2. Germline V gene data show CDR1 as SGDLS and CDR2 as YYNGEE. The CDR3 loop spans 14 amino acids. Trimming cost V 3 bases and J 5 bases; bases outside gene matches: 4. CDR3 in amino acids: CASSGSSGGETQYF. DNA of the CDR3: TGTGCCAGCAGCGGATCTAGCGGGGGTGAGACCCAGTACTTC.

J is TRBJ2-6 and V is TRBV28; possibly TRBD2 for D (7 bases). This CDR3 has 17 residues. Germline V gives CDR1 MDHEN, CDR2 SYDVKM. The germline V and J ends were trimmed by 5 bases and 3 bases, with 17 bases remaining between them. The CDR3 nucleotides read TGTGCCAGCAGTCCGATTGGGGGGGCTGGTGGGGCCAACGTCCTGACTTTC. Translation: CASSPIGGAGGANVLTF.

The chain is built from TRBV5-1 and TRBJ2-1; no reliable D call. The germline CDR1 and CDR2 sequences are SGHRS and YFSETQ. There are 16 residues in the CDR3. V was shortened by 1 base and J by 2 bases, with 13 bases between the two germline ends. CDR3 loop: CASSLRAGRPYNEQFF. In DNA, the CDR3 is TGCGCCAGCAGCTTGCGGGCAGGCCGTCCCTACAATGAGCAGTTCTTC.

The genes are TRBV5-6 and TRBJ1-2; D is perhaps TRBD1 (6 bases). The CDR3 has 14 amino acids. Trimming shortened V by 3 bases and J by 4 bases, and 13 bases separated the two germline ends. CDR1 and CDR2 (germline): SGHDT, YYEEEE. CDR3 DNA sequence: TGTGCCAGCAGCTCAAGGGGGATCCTCTATGGCTACACCTTC. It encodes CASSSRGILYGYTF.

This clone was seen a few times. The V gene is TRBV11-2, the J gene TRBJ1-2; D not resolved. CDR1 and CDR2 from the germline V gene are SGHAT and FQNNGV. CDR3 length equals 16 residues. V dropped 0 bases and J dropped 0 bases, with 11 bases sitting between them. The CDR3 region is CASSLDRGKSNYGYTF. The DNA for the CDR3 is TGTGCCAGCAGCTTAGATCGGGGTAAATCTAACTATGGCTACACCTTC.

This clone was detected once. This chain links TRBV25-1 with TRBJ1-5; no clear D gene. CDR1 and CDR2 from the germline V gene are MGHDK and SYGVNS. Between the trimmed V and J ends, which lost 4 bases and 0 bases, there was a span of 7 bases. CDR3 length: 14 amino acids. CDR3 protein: CASSVTISNQPQHF. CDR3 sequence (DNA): TGTGCCAGCAGTGTGACAATTAGCAATCAGCCCCAGCATTTT.

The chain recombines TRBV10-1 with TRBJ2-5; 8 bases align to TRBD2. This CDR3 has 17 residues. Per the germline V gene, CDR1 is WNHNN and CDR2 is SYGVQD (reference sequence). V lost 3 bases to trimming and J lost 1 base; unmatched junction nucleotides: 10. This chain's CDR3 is CASSEGRLAGSQETQYF. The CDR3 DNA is TGCGCCAGCAGTGAAGGGAGGCTAGCGGGTAGCCAAGAGACCCAGTACTTC.

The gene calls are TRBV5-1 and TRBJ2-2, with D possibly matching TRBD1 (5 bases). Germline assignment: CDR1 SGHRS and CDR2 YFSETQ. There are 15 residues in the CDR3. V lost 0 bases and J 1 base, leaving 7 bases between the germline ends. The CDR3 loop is CASSLVQGNTGELFF. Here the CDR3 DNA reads TGCGCCAGCAGCTTGGTTCAGGGGAACACCGGGGAGCTGTTTTTT.

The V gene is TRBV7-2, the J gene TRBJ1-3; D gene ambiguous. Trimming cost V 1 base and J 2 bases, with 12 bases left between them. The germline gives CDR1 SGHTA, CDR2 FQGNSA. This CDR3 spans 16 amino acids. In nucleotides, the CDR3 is TGTGCCAGCAGCTTAGAGGTGGCAGGAGCTGGAAACACCATATATTTT. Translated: CASSLEVAGAGNTIYF.

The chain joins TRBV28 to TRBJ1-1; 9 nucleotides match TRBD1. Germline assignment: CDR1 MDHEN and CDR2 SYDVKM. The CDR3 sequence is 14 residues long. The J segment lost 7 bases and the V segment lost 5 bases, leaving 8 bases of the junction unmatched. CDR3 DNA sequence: TGTGCCAGCAGTGAATACAGGGGGCTCGATGAAGCTTTCTTT. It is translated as CASSEYRGLDEAFF.

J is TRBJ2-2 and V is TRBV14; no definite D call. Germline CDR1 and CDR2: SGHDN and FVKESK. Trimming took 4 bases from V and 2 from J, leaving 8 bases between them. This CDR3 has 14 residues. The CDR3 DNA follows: TGTGCCAGCAGCCGGATCATTAACACCGGGGAGCTGTTTTTT. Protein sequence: CASSRIINTGELFF.

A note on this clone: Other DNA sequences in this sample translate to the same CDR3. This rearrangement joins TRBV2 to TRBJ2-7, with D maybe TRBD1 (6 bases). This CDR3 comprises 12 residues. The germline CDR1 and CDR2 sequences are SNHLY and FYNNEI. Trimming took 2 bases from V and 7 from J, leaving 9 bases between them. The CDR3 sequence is CASSETGYEQYF. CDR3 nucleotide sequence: TGTGCCAGCAGTGAAACAGGGTATGAGCAGTACTTC.

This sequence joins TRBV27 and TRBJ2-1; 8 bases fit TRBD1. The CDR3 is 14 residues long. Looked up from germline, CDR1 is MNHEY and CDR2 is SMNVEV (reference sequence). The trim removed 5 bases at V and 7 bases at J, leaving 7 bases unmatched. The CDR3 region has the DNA TGTGCCAGCAGTCCCCAGGGGGCGTGGAATGAGCAGTTCTTC. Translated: CASSPQGAWNEQFF.

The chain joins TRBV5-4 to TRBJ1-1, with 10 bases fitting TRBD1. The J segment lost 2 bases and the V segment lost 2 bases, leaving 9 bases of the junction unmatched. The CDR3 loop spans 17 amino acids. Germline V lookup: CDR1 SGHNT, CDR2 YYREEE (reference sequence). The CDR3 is CASSFYGTGVSNTEAFF. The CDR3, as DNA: TGTGCCAGCAGCTTCTACGGGACAGGGGTTTCCAACACTGAAGCTTTCTTT.

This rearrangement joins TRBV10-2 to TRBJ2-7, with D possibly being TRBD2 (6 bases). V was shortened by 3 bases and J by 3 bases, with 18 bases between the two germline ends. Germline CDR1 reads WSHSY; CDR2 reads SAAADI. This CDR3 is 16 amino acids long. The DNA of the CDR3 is TGCGCCAGCAGTGATTGGGGGGTAGGACTCAGCTACGAGCAGTACTTC. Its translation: CASSDWGVGLSYEQYF.

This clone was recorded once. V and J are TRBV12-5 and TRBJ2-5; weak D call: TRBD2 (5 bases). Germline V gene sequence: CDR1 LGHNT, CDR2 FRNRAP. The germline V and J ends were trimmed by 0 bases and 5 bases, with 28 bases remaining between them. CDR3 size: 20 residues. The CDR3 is CASGLVRMRLGVRMAETQYF. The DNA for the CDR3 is TGTGCTAGTGGTTTGGTACGAATGCGTCTCGGGGTGAGGATGGCCGAGACCCAGTACTTC.

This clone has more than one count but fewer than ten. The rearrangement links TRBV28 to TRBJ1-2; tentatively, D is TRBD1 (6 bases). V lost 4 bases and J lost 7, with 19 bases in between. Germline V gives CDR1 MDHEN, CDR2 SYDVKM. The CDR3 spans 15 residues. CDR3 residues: CASSSPLSWGAGYTF. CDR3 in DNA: TGTGCCAGCAGTTCCCCACTCTCCTGGGGGGCTGGCTACACCTTC.

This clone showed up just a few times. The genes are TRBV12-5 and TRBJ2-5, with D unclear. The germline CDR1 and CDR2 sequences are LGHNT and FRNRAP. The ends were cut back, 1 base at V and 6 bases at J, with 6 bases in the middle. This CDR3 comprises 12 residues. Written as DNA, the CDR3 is TGTGCTAGTGGTTTGGACGGAAAGACCCAGTACTTC. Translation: CASGLDGKTQYF. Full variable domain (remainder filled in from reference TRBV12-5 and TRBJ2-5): DARVTQTPRHKVTEMGQEVTMRCQPILGHNTVFWYRQTMMQGLELLAYFRNRAPLDDSGMPKDRFSAEMPDATLATLKIQPSEPRDSAVYFCASGLDGKTQYFGPGTRLLVL.

In DNA, the CDR3 is TGCGCCAGCAGCTTGGGTCGGGAGTGGACCTACAATGAGCAGTTCTTC. It codes for CASSLGREWTYNEQFF. This sequence joins TRBV5-1 and TRBJ2-1; maybe TRBD2 (6 bases). The V gene lost 0 bases and the J gene lost 2 bases, with 12 bases spanning the gap. Germline CDR1 and CDR2: SGHRS and YFSETQ. This CDR3 has 16 residues.